The 6 T cell receptor beta chains below all came from one sample that was sequenced in a study of blood T cell repertoires in COVID-19. The data were produced by immunoSEQ multiplex PCR, yet TCRdb's version contains in-frame clones alone and is incomplete. The sample records around 200,000 clones, almost 90% being singletons. Material: peripheral blood. The receptors shown here come from a man between 18 and 29 years old with active or convalescent COVID-19.

The V and J genes are TRBV4-1 and TRBJ1-1, with 10 bases matching TRBD1. V lost 3 bases and J lost 0; bases outside the gene matches: 4. Germline V gene data show CDR1 as MGHRA and CDR2 as YSYEKL. The CDR3 covers 16 residues. CDR3 sequence: CASSHRGQGMNTEAFF. In DNA, the CDR3 is TGCGCCAGCAGCCACCGGGGACAGGGGATGAACACTGAAGCTTTCTTT.

The V and J genes are TRBV18 and TRBJ1-1; tentative D call: TRBD1 (5 bases). CDR3 length: 14 residues. The ends were cut back, 0 bases at V and 7 bases at J, with 12 bases in the middle. Germline lookup yields CDR1 KGHSH and CDR2 LQKENI. This CDR3 reads CASSPPVGGGEAFF. As DNA, the CDR3 is TGTGCCAGCTCACCACCGGTGGGGGGAGGTGAAGCTTTCTTT.

This clone was seen just once. The chain has TRBV30 and TRBJ1-6, with 11 bases lining up with TRBD1. With V trimmed by 4 bases and J by 7 bases, 9 bases remained unmatched. Germline V gene sequence: CDR1 GTSNPN, CDR2 SVGIG (reference sequence). This CDR3 contains 16 residues. CDR3 region: CAWTSDWTGGNSPLHF. In DNA form, the CDR3 reads TGTGCCTGGACCTCAGATTGGACAGGGGGCAATTCACCCCTCCACTTT.

This chain connects TRBV6-5 to TRBJ2-2; D is perhaps TRBD1 (6 bases). Deletions cut 2 bases from V and 0 bases from J, with 7 bases between. The CDR3 loop spans 15 amino acids. Germline CDR1 reads MNHEY; CDR2 reads SVGAGI. The DNA for the CDR3 is TGTGCCAGCAGTTACCGGGACACGAACACCGGGGAGCTGTTTTTT. Amino acids: CASSYRDTNTGELFF.

This clone has a handful of counts. The CDR3 region has the DNA TGTGCCAGCAGCTTAGCAGTTAGCGGGAGTCGGAGCACAGATACGCAGTATTTT. Its protein is CASSLAVSGSRSTDTQYF. The chain is built from TRBV7-2 and TRBJ2-3; 9 bases align to TRBD2. V shed 0 bases and J 0 bases; nucleotides not matched to a gene: 7. The CDR3 totals 18 residues. The germline gives CDR1 SGHTA, CDR2 FQGNSA.

This clone was found a few times. The rearrangement links TRBV30 to TRBJ2-1; 7 nucleotides line up with TRBD2. The CDR3 is 15 amino acids. Germline V gene data show CDR1 as GTSNPN and CDR2 as SVGIG (reference sequence). V shed 0 bases and J 5 bases; nucleotides not matched to a gene: 7. The CDR3, as DNA: TGTGCCTGGAGTGTACGTGGGCTAGCGGACAATGAGCAGTTCTTC. It yields the protein CAWSVRGLADNEQFF.